This TCR beta chain derives from a study of cytomegalovirus exposure and HLA in healthy donors. Study context: Some 180 million T cells yielded 110 million or so unique TCR beta sequences in earlier analysis.

Notes on the study in general: It has been reported that TCR beta sequences accurately predicted the HLA-A and HLA-B alleles of most subjects. Analyses of presence/absence relied on an assumption of roughly uniform sequencing depth across donors. HLA allele associations emerged for 17,000 or so TCR beta sequences in a later analysis, at 0.05 false discovery rate.

It was with 60 Vbeta and 13 Jbeta primers that the PCR ran. TCRdb's copy holds only in-frame clones and misses some; the assay was immunoSEQ multiplex PCR. Seen here are about 160,000 clones, about 81% observed once, and the top ten hold 1.5% to 2%. A remark on this clone: Its specificity is unknown.

Germline V gene lookup returns CDR1 MDHEN and CDR2 SYDVKM. The CDR3 has 15 amino acids. V trimming: 2 bases; J trimming: 1 base; junction bases outside the gene matches: 1. V gene TRBV28 combines with J gene TRBJ2-2, with 7 positions matching TRBD2. Sequenced sample: PBMCs. The receptor was isolated from a woman aged 18-30 years in good health and CMV-seronegative. This chain's CDR3 is CASSLGGVNTGELFF. As DNA, the CDR3 is TGTGCCAGCAGTTTAGGGGGGGTGAACACCGGGGAGCTGTTTTTT.